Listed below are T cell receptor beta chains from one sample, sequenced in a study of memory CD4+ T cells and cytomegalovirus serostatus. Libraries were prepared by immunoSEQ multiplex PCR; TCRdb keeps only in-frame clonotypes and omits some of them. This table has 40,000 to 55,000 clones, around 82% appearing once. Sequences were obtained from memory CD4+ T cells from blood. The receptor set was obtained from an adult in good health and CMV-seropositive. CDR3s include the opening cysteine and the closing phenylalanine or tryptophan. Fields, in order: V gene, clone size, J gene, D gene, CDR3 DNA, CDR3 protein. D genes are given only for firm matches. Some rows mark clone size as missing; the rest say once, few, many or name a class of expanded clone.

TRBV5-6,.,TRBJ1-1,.,TGTGCCAGCAGCTTTGGGACCCACACTGAAGCTTTCTTT,CASSFGTHTEAFF
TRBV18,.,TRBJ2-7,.,TGTGCCAGCTCACCACTCCCGACAGGAGACTACGAGCAGTACTTC,CASSPLPTGDYEQYF
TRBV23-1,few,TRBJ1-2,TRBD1,TGCGCCAGCAGTCAATCACCAGGGGGCTATGGCTACACCTTC,CASSQSPGGYGYTF
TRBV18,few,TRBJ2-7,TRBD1,TGTGCCAGCTCACCCGACAGGGGAAGCAACTACGAGCAGTACTTC,CASSPDRGSNYEQYF
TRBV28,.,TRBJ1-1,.,TGTGCCAGCAGTGGGGGTACAATAACTGAAGCTTTCTTT,CASSGGTITEAFF
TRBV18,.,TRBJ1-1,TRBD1,TGTGCCAGCTCACCCTGGACAGGGAGCAACACTGAAGCTTTCTTT,CASSPWTGSNTEAFF
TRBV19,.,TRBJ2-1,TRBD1,TGTGCCAGTAGTCCAGGGACAGGGATTAGAGGGAATGAGCAGTTCTTC,CASSPGTGIRGNEQFF
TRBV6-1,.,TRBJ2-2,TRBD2,TGTGCCAGCAGTGAAGAGGCGGGGGGCGACACCGGGGAGCTGTTTTTT,CASSEEAGGDTGELFF
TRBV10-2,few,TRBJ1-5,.,TGCGCCAGCAGTGAGAACAGCAATCAGCCCCAGCATTTT,CASSENSNQPQHF
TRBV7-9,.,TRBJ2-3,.,TGTGCCAGCAGCTTAAGGGCGGACCTGAGCACAGATACGCAGTATTTT,CASSLRADLSTDTQYF
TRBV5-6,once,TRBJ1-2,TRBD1,TGTGCCAGCAGCCTGGGACAGGGCGACTATGGCTACACCTTC,CASSLGQGDYGYTF
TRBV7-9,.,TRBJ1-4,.,TGTGCCAGCAGCCCCACCGGCGTGGTGGAAAAACTGTTTTTT,CASSPTGVVEKLFF
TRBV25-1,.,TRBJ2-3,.,TGTGCCAGCAGTGTCCTGCCGGGAGACACGCAGTATTTT,CASSVLPGDTQYF
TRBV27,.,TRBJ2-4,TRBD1,TGTGCCAGCAGCCTTGGACAGGGGGCCAAAAACATTCAGTACTTC,CASSLGQGAKNIQYF
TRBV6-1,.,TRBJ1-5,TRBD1,TGTGCCAGCAGTTCGGGACAGTTTAATCAGCCCCAGCATTTT,CASSSGQFNQPQHF
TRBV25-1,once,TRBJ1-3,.,TGTGCCAGCAGTGAATGGAGGACAGTCTCTGGAAACACCATATATTTT,CASSEWRTVSGNTIYF
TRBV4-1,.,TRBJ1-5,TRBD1,TGCGCCAGCAGCCAAGCACCTGGACAGGTTTATCAGCCCCAGCATTTT,CASSQAPGQVYQPQHF
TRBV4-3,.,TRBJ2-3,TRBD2,TGCGCCAGCAGCCTTAGTTGGAGCGGGGGGCCTACAGATACGCAGTATTTT,CASSLSWSGGPTDTQYF
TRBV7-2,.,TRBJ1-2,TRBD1,TGTGCCAGCAGCTTTGGTCGCACGGGACAGAACTATGGCTACACCTTC,CASSFGRTGQNYGYTF
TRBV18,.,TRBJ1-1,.,TGTGCCAGCTCACGCCGGGAGACTGAAGCTTTCTTT,CASSRRETEAFF
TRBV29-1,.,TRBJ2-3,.,TGCAGCGTTGTGGCAGGGGTGGATACGCAGTATTTT,CSVVAGVDTQYF